These 15 T cell receptor beta chains were sequenced from one sample in a study of technical replicates of blood from a few donors. Assay used: immunoSEQ multiplex PCR; TCRdb lists only in-frame clones, some missing. The data show about 84,000 clones, about 97% seen once. Sequenced: T cells isolated from PBMCs. The receptors derive from a human donor in good health.

This clone was seen a single time. The chain is built from TRBV2 and TRBJ1-5; tentatively, D is TRBD1 (6 bases). CDR1 is SNHLY, CDR2 FYNNEI, per germline. V dropped 2 bases and J dropped 4 bases, with 9 bases sitting between them. The CDR3 length is 14 residues. The DNA for the CDR3 is TGTGCCAGCAGTGAACAGGGGTTGAATCAGCCCCAGCATTTT. Protein product: CASSEQGLNQPQHF.

V gene TRBV12-1 combines with J gene TRBJ1-5; the table's TRBD1 call for D was not verified on the DNA. TRBV12-1 constitutes a pseudogene. The CDR3 is made up of 15 amino acids. CDR3 bases: TGTGCCAGCAGCTTGAAGGGGTGGTGGATTCAGCCCCAGCATTTT. It specifies CASSLKGWWIQPQHF.

The V gene is TRBV28, the J gene TRBJ1-2; 7 positions agree with TRBD1. Trimming at V came to 5 bases and at J to 8 bases, leaving 5 bases not matched to a gene. The CDR3 length is 12 residues. CDR1 MDHEN and CDR2 SYDVKM come from the germline V gene. The CDR3 DNA is TGTGCCAGCAGTAGACAGGGTCGCGGCTACACCTTC. Its translation: CASSRQGRGYTF.

The genes are TRBV10-3 and TRBJ1-1; the D gene is possibly TRBD1 (6 bases). Germline CDR1 is ENHRY and CDR2 is SYGVKD. Trimming removed 0 bases at V and 1 base at J, with 6 bases between. The CDR3 extends over 14 amino acids. The CDR3 nucleotides are TGTGCCATCAGTGAGTCGACAGGGAACACTGAAGCTTTCTTT. Its protein product is CAISESTGNTEAFF.

The chain recombines TRBV12-5 with TRBJ2-3; D unresolved. CDR1 and CDR2 from the germline V gene are LGHNT and FRNRAP. Trimming removed 6 bases at V and 8 bases at J, with 12 bases between. The CDR3 has 12 amino acids. As DNA, the CDR3 is TGTGCTAGTGGACTATTAGAGGTTACGCAGTATTTT. Its protein product is CASGLLEVTQYF.

The chain recombines TRBV5-1 with TRBJ2-1, with 10 bases matching TRBD2. Germline V gene lookup returns CDR1 SGHRS and CDR2 YFSETQ. V was pared by 0 bases and J by 4 bases, with 7 bases of the junction left unmatched. This CDR3 comprises 17 residues. DNA of the CDR3: TGCGCCAGCAGCTTGGTGCCCCCGGGACTAGCGTACAATGAGCAGTTCTTC. This sequence encodes CASSLVPPGLAYNEQFF.

J is TRBJ2-5 and V is TRBV19; 9 bases map to TRBD1. The CDR3 contains 17 residues. The ends lost 7 bases at V and 7 bases at J; junction bases unmatched: 19. CDR1 LNHDA and CDR2 SQIVND come from the germline V gene (reference sequence). Here the CDR3 reads CASTQQGARGLGGTQYF. CDR3 nucleotides: TGTGCCAGTACCCAACAGGGGGCGAGAGGGTTAGGAGGGACCCAGTACTTC.

The chain recombines TRBV2 with TRBJ2-4; tentative D call: TRBD1 (7 bases). Germline V lookup: CDR1 SNHLY, CDR2 FYNNEI. V lost 4 bases to trimming and J lost 7 bases, with 17 bases between them. The CDR3 extends over 15 amino acids. The CDR3 is CASSVRQGGRNIQYF. For the CDR3, the DNA is TGTGCCAGCAGTGTGCGGCAGGGGGGCAGGAACATTCAGTACTTC. The variable domain in full, completed from reference TRBV2 and TRBJ2-4, reads EPEVTQTPSHQVTQMGQEVILRCVPISNHLYFYWYRQILGQKVEFLVSFYNNEISEKSEIFDDQFSVERPDGSNFTLKIRSTKLEDSAMYFCASSVRQGGRNIQYFGAGTRLSVL.

CDR3 loop: CASGTGDRDTQYF. DNA for the CDR3: TGCGCCAGTGGGACAGGGGATAGAGATACGCAGTATTTT. The J gene is TRBJ2-3, the V gene TRBV5-1, with 10 nucleotides matching TRBD1. Germline loops: CDR1 SGHRS, CDR2 YFSETQ. The V segment lost 8 bases and the J segment 5 bases; nucleotides outside the gene matches: 5. This CDR3 has 13 amino acids. Full variable domain (outside the CDR3, taken from reference TRBV5-1 and TRBJ2-3): KAGVTQTPRYLIKTRGQQVTLSCSPISGHRSVSWYQQTPGQGLQFLFEYFSETQRNKGNFPGRFSGRQFSNSRSEMNVSTLELGDSALYLCASGTGDRDTQYFGPGTRLTVL.

The V call is TRBV6-1, the J call TRBJ2-1, with TRBD1 matching over 8 bases. The CDR3 extends over 12 amino acids. In germline, CDR1 is MNHNS, CDR2 SASEGT. V was clipped by 6 bases and J by 8 bases; unmatched bases: 3. CDR3 in DNA: TGTGCCAGCAGCCCGACAGGGGATGAGCAGTTCTTC. It translates to CASSPTGDEQFF.

This clone was picked up one time. CDR3 nucleotide sequence: TGCGCCAGCAGCGCGCAGGGTTTTTCTTATGAAAAACTGTTTTTT. Its translation: CASSAQGFSYEKLFF. The gene calls are TRBV5-1 and TRBJ1-4; a weak D match, TRBD1 (5 bases). The CDR3 runs to 15 residues. The V end lost 4 bases, the J end lost 6 bases, and 16 bases lay between the germline ends. Germline V lookup: CDR1 SGHRS, CDR2 YFSETQ.

The chain carries TRBV27 and TRBJ1-5; a weak D match, TRBD1 (5 bases). V gave up 4 bases and J gave up 5 bases, with 12 bases separating them. The length of the CDR3 is 14 residues. Germline CDR1 reads MNHEY; CDR2 reads SMNVEV (reference sequence). The CDR3 nucleotides read TGTGCCAGCAGTTGGGGCCGAGACCATCAGCCCCAGCATTTT. Its translation is CASSWGRDHQPQHF.

This clone was detected only once. The gene calls are TRBV4-1 and TRBJ1-1; a possible D gene is TRBD1 (6 bases). The germline V gene encodes CDR1 MGHRA and CDR2 YSYEKL. The CDR3 extends over 13 amino acids. The V end was cut by 1 base, the J end by 8 bases, with 11 bases between. The CDR3 nucleotides are TGCGCCAGCAGCCAAGTCGGGGGGCAAGAAGCTTTCTTT. Residues: CASSQVGGQEAFF.

V gene TRBV4-2 combines with J gene TRBJ2-1; maybe TRBD1 (5 bases). This CDR3 is 16 amino acids long. In germline, CDR1 is LGHNA, CDR2 YNFKEQ. V lost 1 base to trimming and J lost 0 bases, with 10 bases between them. For the CDR3, the DNA is TGTGCCAGCAGCCAAGTGGACAAGGGCTCCTACAATGAGCAGTTCTTC. It translates to CASSQVDKGSYNEQFF.

J is TRBJ2-3 and V is TRBV27, with 14 bases lining up with TRBD2. The CDR3 consists of 17 residues. V gave up 10 bases and J gave up 7 bases; unmatched junction bases: 16. CDR1 and CDR2 from the germline V gene are MNHEY and SMNVEV (reference sequence). CDR3 sequence reads: CATSPPRLAGGLNTQYF. The CDR3 DNA follows: TGTGCCACCTCACCCCCGAGACTAGCGGGGGGGCTTAATACGCAGTATTTT.